This T cell receptor beta chain came from a study of cytomegalovirus exposure and HLA in healthy donors. With 60 Vbeta and 13 Jbeta primers, the PCR was carried out. This table comes from immunoSEQ multiplex PCR, and its TCRdb copy is limited to in-frame clones, with some not included. Found here are 140,000 or so clones, more than 60% of them singletons; the top ten hold 6.5%. Germline V gives CDR1 SGHNT, CDR2 YYREEE (reference sequence). Trimming stripped 4 bases from V and 3 bases from J, with 4 bases between. CDR3 length: 12 amino acids. Sequencing was carried out using PBMCs. This TCR was sampled from a woman aged 55-70 years in good health and CMV-seronegative. The chain links TRBV5-4 to TRBJ2-2; D is unclear. DNA for the CDR3: TGTGCCAGCAGCCCGTACACCGGGGAGCTGTTTTTT. This encodes CASSPYTGELFF.